This entry describes one T cell receptor (beta chain). Its target is unknown. These data belong to a study of identical twins. Notes on the study in general: Excess sharing by twins proved weaker in beta out-of-frame sequences.

CDR3 size: 17 residues. From germline, CDR1 is LGHDT and CDR2 YNNKEL (reference sequence). V trimming: 1 base; J trimming: 4 bases; junction bases outside the gene matches: 5. A universal primer site was added by template switching, and unique molecular identifiers were carried by the cDNA. TCRdb reanalysed the 5' RACE reads using MiXCR and keeps one entry per CDR3 protein. The data hold fewer than 500,000 distinct CDR3 sequences, with roughly an eighth observed a single time. Among all donors, each was a healthy Caucasian. This sample was also put to use in a study of yellow fever vaccine responses in identical twins.

The origin of this receptor is a young woman in good health. Sequencing was performed on CD4+ T cells sorted from blood. This chain connects TRBV3-1 to TRBJ2-3, with 13 bases that match TRBD2. As DNA, the CDR3 is TGTGCCAGCAGCCAAGGGACTAGCGGGAGTATAGCAGATACGCAGTATTTT. Translating it yields CASSQGTSGSIADTQYF.